Here is one T cell receptor beta chain with its context. Its cognate antigen is unknown. These data belong to a study of T-cell memory formation after mild COVID-19. Study-wide results and caveats: Within pre-infection memory, some responding clones were found, suggesting cross-reactive memory joined.

TCRdb ran MiXCR on the 5' RACE reads and lists one entry per CDR3 protein. The sample lists 150,000 to 200,000 distinct CDR3 sequences; more than 9% were seen once. The TCR originated in a man between 18 and 29 years old who had mild COVID-19 (a few samples of this study predate the infection). Cell type and time point are not known. Sequenced: PBMCs or a T cell subset sorted from them (not recorded which).

CDR3 residues: CASSPGTGYSPLHF. DNA of the CDR3: TGTGCCAGCAGCCCCGGGACAGGATATTCACCCCTCCACTTT. The rearrangement joins TRBV7-8 to TRBJ1-6; 8 nucleotides agree with TRBD1. Trimming at V came to 5 bases and at J to 8 bases, leaving 5 bases not matched to a gene. The CDR3 is made up of 14 amino acids. Germline CDR1 reads SGHVS; CDR2 reads FQNEAQ.